Following are 10 T cell receptor beta chains from one sample sequenced in a study of blood T cell repertoires in COVID-19. Some clones are missing from TCRdb's copy, which holds only in-frame ones; the method was immunoSEQ multiplex PCR. The sample contains more than 150,000 clones, roughly 84% of which appear only once. Sequenced: peripheral blood. All receptors come from a man between 50 and 59 years old with active or convalescent COVID-19.

The chain employs TRBV7-6 and TRBJ1-1, with no clear D. V was cut by 2 bases and J by 2 bases, with 3 bases left in between. CDR1 and CDR2 from the germline V gene are SGHVS and FNYEAQ. This CDR3 region has 12 residues. CDR3 sequence: CASSLLNTEAFF. The DNA for the CDR3 is TGTGCCAGCAGCTTACTAAACACTGAAGCTTTCTTT. The full variable domain, in which reference TRBV7-6 and TRBJ1-1 provide the parts outside the CDR3, is GAGVSQSPRYKVTKRGQDVALRCDPISGHVSLYWYRQALGQGPEFLTYFNYEAQQDKSGLPNDRFSAERPEGSISTLTIQRTEQRDSAMYRCASSLLNTEAFFGQGTRLTVV.

Here the CDR3 reads CASSYPLGKGIRGKNTEAFF. CDR3 sequence (DNA): TGTGCCAGCAGTTATCCGCTTGGGAAAGGAATCCGGGGTAAGAACACTGAAGCTTTCTTT. The V call is TRBV6-2 or TRBV6-3, the J call TRBJ1-1; no definite D call. CDR1 is MNHEY, CDR2 SVGEGT, per germline. The CDR3 extends over 20 amino acids. Deletions cut 3 bases from V and 1 base from J, with 27 bases between.

The V and J genes are TRBV3-1 (or the pseudogene TRBV3-2) and TRBJ2-1; D perhaps matches TRBD2 (5 bases). With 3 bases removed from V and 6 bases from J, the gap between germline ends came to 12 bases. Germline V gene data show CDR1 as LGHDT and CDR2 as YNNKEL (reference sequence). CDR3 length equals 14 residues. In nucleotides, the CDR3 is TGTGCCAGCAGCCACCGGGGTACATTCAATGAGCAGTTCTTC. It specifies CASSHRGTFNEQFF.

This sequence joins TRBV2 and TRBJ1-1; D may be TRBD1 (6 bases). Between the trimmed V and J ends, which lost 7 bases and 1 base, there was a span of 10 bases. Germline CDR1 SNHLY, CDR2 FYNNEI. The CDR3 is made up of 13 amino acids. The CDR3 DNA sequence: TGTGCCAGCACTCAACAGGGGAACACTGAAGCTTTCTTT. Amino acids: CASTQQGNTEAFF.

The chain is built from TRBV15 and TRBJ1-5; 9 bases are a match to TRBD1. The V gene's germline CDR1 is LNHNV and CDR2 YYDKDF (reference sequence). With V trimmed by 0 bases and J by 0 bases, 15 bases remained unmatched. The CDR3 contains 21 residues. The CDR3 DNA is TGTGCCACCAGCAGAGATCGAGGTAGGGGACAGGGAGAGTTTAGCAATCAGCCCCAGCATTTT. Translation gives CATSRDRGRGQGEFSNQPQHF. The complete variable domain, with remaining parts taken from reference TRBV15 and TRBJ1-5, reads DAMVIQNPRYQVTQFGKPVTLSCSQTLNHNVMYWYQQKSSQAPKLLFHYYDKDFNNEADTPDNFQSRRPNTSFCFLDIRSPGLGDTAMYLCATSRDRGRGQGEFSNQPQHFGDGTRLSIL.

The chain is built from TRBV6-5 and TRBJ2-3; 7 nucleotides match TRBD2. Per the germline V gene, CDR1 is MNHEY and CDR2 is SVGAGI. This CDR3 comprises 13 residues. V dropped 7 bases and J dropped 2; count of bases not matched to a gene: 3. CDR3 protein: CASTGRITDTQYF. In DNA, the CDR3 is TGTGCCAGCACCGGGAGGATCACAGATACGCAGTATTTT.

This chain connects TRBV6-2 or TRBV6-3 to TRBJ1-2; D gene uncertain. This CDR3 spans 13 amino acids. V dropped 0 bases and J dropped 5 bases, with 7 bases sitting between them. The germline CDR1 and CDR2 sequences are MNHEY and SVGEGT. CDR3 protein: CASSYSRSYGYTF. CDR3 sequence (DNA): TGTGCCAGCAGTTACTCGAGAAGTTATGGCTACACCTTC.

This chain connects TRBV11-1 to TRBJ2-7; TRBD1 agrees at 8 bases. Trimming at V came to 2 bases and at J to 5 bases, leaving 8 bases not matched to a gene. Germline V CDR1 and CDR2: SGHAT, FQDESV (reference sequence). The CDR3 length is 15 residues. The CDR3 DNA follows: TGTGCCAGCAGCTTACTTCCGGACAGGGTCCACGAGCAGTACTTC. Translating it yields CASSLLPDRVHEQYF.

The chain is built from TRBV25-1 and TRBJ1-1; TRBD1 is a possible D gene (5 bases). The CDR3 has 15 residues. V shed 7 bases and J shed 0 bases, with 15 bases lying between them. Germline CDR1 reads MGHDK; CDR2 reads SYGVNS. This CDR3 reads CASTPWGGLNTEAFF. The DNA of the CDR3 is TGTGCCAGCACTCCCTGGGGGGGGTTGAACACTGAAGCTTTCTTT.

This chain uses TRBV9 with TRBJ2-3; D perhaps matches TRBD2 (6 bases). The CDR3 has 16 amino acids. Looked up from germline, CDR1 is SGDLS and CDR2 is YYNGEE. Deletions cut 4 bases from V and 2 bases from J, with 17 bases between. CDR3 loop: CASSTRGFSPTDTQYF. DNA of the CDR3: TGTGCCAGCAGCACGCGGGGATTCTCTCCCACAGATACGCAGTATTTT.